The present TCR beta chain was sequenced within a study of blood T cell repertoires in COVID-19. This CDR3 has 14 residues. CDR1 SNHLY and CDR2 FYNNEI come from the germline V gene. V was shortened by 1 base and J by 5 bases, with 9 bases between the two germline ends. Assay: immunoSEQ multiplex PCR; the TCRdb copy retains only in-frame clones and omits some. Of more than 90,000 clones detected, 85% appear once; the ten largest clones hold approximately 2%. Sequencing input: peripheral blood. The rearrangement uses TRBV2 and TRBJ1-5; D call uncertain. The receptor's source is an older woman with active or convalescent COVID-19. In DNA form, the CDR3 reads TGTGCCAGCAGTGAAGGCTGGAGGGATCAGCCCCAGCATTTT. The encoded protein is CASSEGWRDQPQHF.